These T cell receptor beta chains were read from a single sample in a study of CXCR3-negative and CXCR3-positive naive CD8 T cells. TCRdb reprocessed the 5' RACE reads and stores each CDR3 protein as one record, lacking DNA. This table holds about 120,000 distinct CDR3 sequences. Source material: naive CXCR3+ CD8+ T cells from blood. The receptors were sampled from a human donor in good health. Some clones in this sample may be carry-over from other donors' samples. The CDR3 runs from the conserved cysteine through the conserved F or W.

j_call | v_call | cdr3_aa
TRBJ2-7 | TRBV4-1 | CASSQDRGTFRYEQYF
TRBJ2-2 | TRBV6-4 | CASSDSTNTGELFF
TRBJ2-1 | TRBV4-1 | CASSLIVASYNEQFF
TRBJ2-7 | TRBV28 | CASSHLGAEGDYEQYF
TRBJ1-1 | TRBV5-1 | CASSLAGGLAEAFF
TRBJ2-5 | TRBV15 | CATSRVRLQETQYF
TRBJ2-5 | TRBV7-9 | CASSLFFDGETQYF
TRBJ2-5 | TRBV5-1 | CASSLALQGFVQETQYF
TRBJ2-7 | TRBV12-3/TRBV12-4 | CASSLGPDGQYF
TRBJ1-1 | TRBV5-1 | CASSRTVMNTEAFF